A single sample gave rise to the 28 T cell receptor beta chains below, sequenced in a study of tumor-infiltrating lymphocytes in localized non-small cell lung cancer. TCRdb's table, derived via immunoSEQ multiplex PCR, lists solely in-frame clones and lacks some. The repertoire holds about 2,700 clones, with about 62% as singletons. The material sequenced was uninvolved lung tissue not adjacent to the tumor. Receptors originate from a human donor with non-small cell lung cancer.

The genes are TRBV2 and TRBJ1-4; 9 bases map to TRBD1. The germline CDR1 and CDR2 sequences are SNHLY and FYNNEI. The CDR3 consists of 14 residues. V shed 4 bases and J 10 bases; nucleotides not matched to a gene: 7. The CDR3 region is CASSGGTGWRKLFF. The CDR3 DNA reads TGTGCCAGCAGTGGGGGGACAGGGTGGCGAAAACTGTTTTTT.

This chain joins TRBV30 and TRBJ2-1; D is possibly TRBD2 (7 bases). The CDR3 extends over 14 amino acids. The V and J ends lost 8 bases and 10 bases respectively, with 24 bases between them. The V gene's germline CDR1 is GTSNPN and CDR2 SVGIG (reference sequence). CDR3 nucleotide sequence: TGTGCCACGAATCAGGGGAGGGCTGAACGGGAGCAGTTCTTC. This gives the protein CATNQGRAEREQFF.

The gene calls are TRBV6-4 and TRBJ1-1; D is unresolved. The CDR3 totals 13 residues. Looked up from germline, CDR1 is MRHNA and CDR2 is SNTAGT. Between the trimmed V and J ends, which lost 5 bases and 1 base, there was a span of 8 bases. CDR3 nucleotide sequence: TGTGCCAGCAGTAAGTCAGAGAACACTGAAGCTTTCTTT. Amino acids: CASSKSENTEAFF.

This clone is large (0.1 to 1%) within its sample. The chain links TRBV19 to TRBJ1-1, with 9 bases lining up with TRBD1. The CDR3 has 17 residues. The germline V gene encodes CDR1 LNHDA and CDR2 SQIVND (reference sequence). The junction had 8 bases not matched to a gene; V was cut back by 3 bases and J by 0 bases. The chain's CDR3 is CASSIVPGQGMNTEAFF. The CDR3 DNA follows: TGTGCCAGTAGTATCGTCCCGGGACAGGGAATGAACACTGAAGCTTTCTTT. Combining the CDR3 with reference TRBV19 and TRBJ1-1 gives the whole variable domain DGGITQSPKYLFRKEGQNVTLSCEQNLNHDAMYWYRQDPGQGLRLIYYSQIVNDFQKGDIAEGYSVSREKKESFPLTVTSAQKNPTAFYLCASSIVPGQGMNTEAFFGQGTRLTVV.

This clone was found a few times. The chain links TRBV19 to TRBJ2-7; 7 positions match TRBD2. With 3 bases clipped from V and 5 bases from J, the junction kept 7 bases outside the gene matches. From germline, CDR1 is LNHDA and CDR2 SQIVND (reference sequence). The CDR3 consists of 14 residues. CDR3 residues: CASSMDGTIDEQYF. The CDR3 DNA sequence: TGTGCCAGTAGTATGGACGGGACTATCGACGAGCAGTACTTC.

J is TRBJ2-1 and V is TRBV29-1; TRBD1 is a possible D gene (8 bases). The CDR3 length is 15 residues. The germline gives CDR1 SQVTM, CDR2 ANQGSEA. For the CDR3, the DNA is TGCAGTGGACAGGGAGGGGTAAGCTCCTACAATGAGCAGTTCTTC. It encodes CSGQGGVSSYNEQFF.

The rearrangement links TRBV30 to TRBJ1-5; D might be TRBD1 (5 bases). CDR3 size: 16 residues. The V gene's germline CDR1 is GTSNPN and CDR2 SVGIG (reference sequence). V was clipped by 1 base and J by 7 bases, with 20 bases between them. The CDR3, as DNA: TGTGCCTGGAGTGGGGGCGGTCAGGGATTCGGCCAGCCCCAGCATTTT. This codes for CAWSGGGQGFGQPQHF.

This rearrangement joins TRBV20-1 to TRBJ1-1, with unresolved D. The V gene's germline CDR1 is DFQATT and CDR2 SNEGSKA (reference sequence). The CDR3 covers 11 residues. V was trimmed by 3 bases and J by 5 bases, leaving 7 bases between them. The CDR3 sequence: CSASPLTEAFF. In DNA, the CDR3 is TGCAGTGCTAGTCCCCTAACTGAAGCTTTCTTT.

This clone was detected only a few times. This chain connects TRBV30 to TRBJ1-1; no definite D call. The germline CDR1 and CDR2 sequences are GTSNPN and SVGIG (reference sequence). The CDR3 loop spans 13 amino acids. V was cut by 0 bases and J by 1 base, with 6 bases left in between. CDR3 protein: CAWSVRENTEAFF. CDR3 DNA sequence: TGTGCCTGGAGTGTCCGAGAGAACACTGAAGCTTTCTTT.

This chain links TRBV28 with TRBJ2-5, with TRBD2 as a possible D gene (6 bases). This CDR3 is built from 13 residues. Germline CDR1 and CDR2: MDHEN and SYDVKM. Between the trimmed V and J ends, which lost 3 bases and 5 bases, there was a span of 10 bases. The CDR3 spells CASSFQEGETQYF. The CDR3, as DNA: TGTGCCAGCAGTTTTCAGGAGGGGGAGACCCAGTACTTC.

The V gene is TRBV4-1, the J gene TRBJ2-2; TRBD1 matches 8 bases. The J segment lost 6 bases and the V segment lost 5 bases, leaving 5 bases of the junction unmatched. Germline values: CDR1 MGHRA, CDR2 YSYEKL. The CDR3 runs 14 residues. CDR3 amino acids: CASSSGGEAGELFF. CDR3 sequence (DNA): TGCGCCAGCAGCTCAGGGGGCGAGGCCGGGGAGCTGTTTTTT.

V is TRBV30 and J is TRBJ1-1; D remains ambiguous. Germline assignment: CDR1 GTSNPN and CDR2 SVGIG (reference sequence). The CDR3 sequence is 12 residues long. Trimming left V 1 base short and J 10 bases short, with 13 bases between. Here the CDR3 reads CAWSAGRRRAFF. The CDR3 DNA follows: TGTGCCTGGAGTGCTGGGCGTAGAAGAGCTTTCTTT.

In its sample, this clone was seen a few times. This chain joins TRBV10-1 and TRBJ2-5, with TRBD2 matching over 7 bases. The CDR3 length is 13 residues. With V trimmed by 3 bases and J by 5 bases, 3 bases remained unmatched. Germline CDR1 WNHNN, CDR2 SYGVQD (reference sequence). The CDR3 region has the DNA TGCGCCAGCAGTGATCCCGGGGGGGAGACCCAGTACTTC. This codes for CASSDPGGETQYF.

This clone was seen a few times. CDR3 in DNA: TGTGCCTGGAGTGTACGCGAGGACACTAATGAAAAACTGTTTTTT. Translated, it gives CAWSVREDTNEKLFF. V is TRBV30 and J is TRBJ1-4; no reliable D call. This CDR3 contains 15 residues. Germline CDR1 and CDR2: GTSNPN and SVGIG (reference sequence). Deletions cut 0 bases from V and 2 bases from J, with 10 bases between.

This clone has only a few counts. The chain couples TRBV25-1 to TRBJ1-1; D possibly corresponds to TRBD1 (6 bases). V gave up 6 bases and J gave up 0 bases, with 8 bases separating them. The CDR3 runs 13 residues. Germline CDR1 reads MGHDK; CDR2 reads SYGVNS. DNA for the CDR3: TGTGCCAGCAGGCAGGGGATGAACACTGAAGCTTTCTTT. The encoded protein is CASRQGMNTEAFF.

This clone is judged large (0.1 to 1%). The rearrangement uses TRBV6-1 and TRBJ2-4, with D possibly matching TRBD2 (5 bases). Trimming took off 10 bases at V and 5 bases at J, with 15 bases between the two ends. Germline V gives CDR1 MNHNS, CDR2 SASEGT. This CDR3 spans 13 amino acids. This CDR3 is CATTPNGENIQYF. DNA for the CDR3: TGTGCCACCACGCCAAACGGGGAAAACATTCAGTACTTC.

DNA for the CDR3: TGTGCCAGCAGTCGCGACTCCGGGACAGGAGGGGGTACGCAGTATTTT. Amino acid sequence: CASSRDSGTGGGTQYF. The chain recombines TRBV14 with TRBJ2-3, with 8 nucleotides matching TRBD1. CDR3 length: 16 residues. The V segment lost 6 bases and the J segment 8 bases; nucleotides outside the gene matches: 16. Germline CDR1 is SGHDN and CDR2 is FVKESK.

The V and J genes are TRBV29-1 and TRBJ2-2, with 12 bases lining up with TRBD2. The trim removed 5 bases at V and 3 bases at J, leaving 1 base unmatched. In germline, CDR1 is SQVTM, CDR2 ANQGSEA. The CDR3 spans 14 residues. CDR3 sequence: CSVRLAGDTGELFF. The CDR3 DNA reads as TGCAGCGTTAGACTAGCGGGAGACACCGGGGAGCTGTTTTTT.

The chain employs TRBV9 and TRBJ2-3, with no clear D. The length of the CDR3 is 14 residues. Trimming shortened V by 1 base and J by 4 bases, and 10 bases separated the two germline ends. CDR1 is SGDLS and CDR2 is YYNGEE in the germline V gene. CDR3 in amino acids: CASSVLPGADTQYF. In nucleotides, the CDR3 is TGTGCCAGCAGCGTACTCCCTGGGGCAGATACGCAGTATTTT.

This clone occurred a few times. The chain links TRBV20-1 to TRBJ2-3, with D perhaps matching TRBD2 (5 bases). Germline V gives CDR1 DFQATT, CDR2 SNEGSKA (reference sequence). V was cut by 6 bases and J by 6 bases, with 10 bases left in between. The CDR3 length is 11 residues. The chain's CDR3 is CSATSGDTQYF. The CDR3 region has the DNA TGCAGTGCCACGTCGGGGGATACGCAGTATTTT.

The gene calls are TRBV5-1 and TRBJ2-2; the match to TRBD1 covers 10 bases. CDR1 and CDR2 (germline): SGHRS, YFSETQ. J gave up 4 bases and V 2 bases, and 5 bases lay outside the gene matches. The CDR3 spans 16 residues. In DNA form, the CDR3 reads TGCGCCAGCAGCTTCGGGACAGGGGTTTTCACCGGGGAGCTGTTTTTT. Protein product: CASSFGTGVFTGELFF.

The chain has TRBV28 and TRBJ2-2; 8 bases match TRBD2. Germline CDR1 and CDR2: MDHEN and SYDVKM. CDR3 length: 15 residues. Trimming cost V 2 bases and J 3 bases; bases outside gene matches: 2. The CDR3 protein is CASSLAGGHTGELFF. CDR3 DNA sequence: TGTGCCAGCAGTTTAGCGGGAGGACACACCGGGGAGCTGTTTTTT.

The chain combines TRBV5-1 with TRBJ1-1; 11 nucleotides match TRBD1. CDR1 and CDR2 (germline): SGHRS, YFSETQ. The CDR3 is made up of 14 amino acids. The J segment lost 7 bases and the V segment lost 2 bases, leaving 4 bases of the junction unmatched. The CDR3 bases are TGCGCCAGCAGCTTCGGACAGGGGGCTGGTGAAGCTTTCTTT. Its protein is CASSFGQGAGEAFF.

The J gene is TRBJ1-5, the V gene TRBV7-2, with unresolved D. The germline V and J ends were trimmed by 5 bases and 6 bases, with 14 bases remaining between them. Germline CDR1 reads SGHTA; CDR2 reads FQGNSA. The CDR3 spans 14 residues. The CDR3 DNA sequence: TGTGCCAGCAGCGTGACCGGTTCTGGTCAGCCCCAGCATTTT. Translated, it gives CASSVTGSGQPQHF. Full variable domain (rest looked up from reference TRBV7-2 and TRBJ1-5): GAGVSQSPSNKVTEKGKDVELRCDPISGHTALYWYRQSLGQGLEFLIYFQGNSAPDKSGLPSDRFSAERTGGSVSTLTIQRTQQEDSAVYLCASSVTGSGQPQHFGDGTRLSIL.

The rearrangement joins TRBV5-1 to TRBJ1-3; no firm D call. Germline V CDR1 and CDR2: SGHRS, YFSETQ. V was pared by 0 bases and J by 0 bases, with 7 bases between. This CDR3 spans 15 amino acids. The CDR3 DNA is TGCGCCAGCAGCTTGGGTAGCGGCTCTGGAAACACCATATATTTT. As protein: CASSLGSGSGNTIYF.

This chain uses TRBV6-5 with TRBJ2-3; TRBD1 agrees at 9 bases. The length of the CDR3 is 15 residues. The V segment lost 6 bases and the J segment 0 bases; nucleotides outside the gene matches: 4. Germline V CDR1 and CDR2: MNHEY, SVGAGI. The CDR3 region has the DNA TGTGCCAGCAGGAGACAGGGGGGGAGCACAGATACGCAGTATTTT. Its protein is CASRRQGGSTDTQYF.

This clone is classed as large. V is TRBV2 and J is TRBJ2-7; tentatively, D is TRBD2 (7 bases). CDR3 length equals 12 residues. Trimming removed 7 bases at V and 5 bases at J, with 12 bases between. Per germline, CDR1 SNHLY and CDR2 FYNNEI. The CDR3 coding sequence is TGTGCCAGCATGGGGGGGCACCACGAGCAGTACTTC. Translated, it gives CASMGGHHEQYF.

V and J are TRBV6-1 and TRBJ1-4; unclear D gene. The germline V gene encodes CDR1 MNHNS and CDR2 SASEGT. The V gene lost 5 bases and the J gene lost 3 bases, with 10 bases spanning the gap. The CDR3 spans 14 residues. The chain's CDR3 is CASSWIWANEKLFF. The CDR3 DNA reads as TGTGCCAGCAGTTGGATCTGGGCTAATGAAAAACTGTTTTTT.